This T cell receptor beta chain was documented in a study of regulatory T cells in long-lasting Graves disease. The CDR3 spans 15 residues. Trimming removed 2 bases at V and 0 bases at J, with 10 bases between. CDR1 and CDR2 from the germline V gene are SGDLS and YYNGEE. This clonotype was seen repeatedly, ten times or more. Regarding time point: newly diagnosed GD, antithyroid drugs for less than 3 months. From PBMCs, RNA was extracted and then used to make the TCR library. Investigators prepared the TCR beta libraries by applying iRepertoire HTBI primers and Arm-PCR of CDR3 regions. TCRdb re-called the multiplex PCR reads with MiXCR, one entry per CDR3 protein. This table holds 520,000 or so distinct CDR3 sequences, about 11% found once. These data were also filed under a second study, of T cells in Graves' hyperthyroidism and ophthalmopathy. That source notes: Hyperthyroidism, newly diagnosed and lasting under 2 months, affected patients aged 18 to 65. The HTBI set primed first-round TCR CDR3 RT-PCR.

The sample here was peripheral blood mononuclear cells (PBMCs), taken at new diagnosis, from a patient treated with antithyroid drugs. This receptor was identified in a woman aged 25 to 39 with Graves disease. The chain joins TRBV9 to TRBJ2-3; possible D gene TRBD2, 6 bases. CDR3 loop: CASSVFSGSTDTQYF. The CDR3 DNA follows: TGTGCCAGCAGCGTCTTTAGCGGTAGCACAGATACGCAGTATTTT.